This entry lists 29 T cell receptor beta chains sequenced from one sample in a study of memory CD4+ T cells and cytomegalovirus serostatus. Clones were sequenced by immunoSEQ multiplex PCR, and TCRdb holds only the in-frame ones, with some missing. The table records 50,000 or so clones, 70% to 85% of them present only once. The sort gate was single viable CD3+CD4+CD8-CD45RO+ cells for memory CD4+ T cells. Sequences were obtained from memory CD4+ T cells from blood. These receptors were obtained from an adult in good health and CMV-seronegative.

The rearrangement links TRBV28 to TRBJ1-2; D is ambiguous. Per the germline V gene, CDR1 is MDHEN and CDR2 is SYDVKM. Trimming pared 6 bases from V and 4 bases from J, leaving 12 bases between. CDR3 size: 13 residues. The DNA of the CDR3 is TGTGCCAGCAGGGCCGGCTGGGCCTATGGCTACACCTTC. Translated, it gives CASRAGWAYGYTF.

V and J are TRBV5-1 and TRBJ1-2, with D possibly being TRBD1 (6 bases). Germline assignment: CDR1 SGHRS and CDR2 YFSETQ. This CDR3 comprises 14 residues. The germline V and J ends were trimmed by 0 bases and 7 bases, with 13 bases remaining between them. CDR3 residues: CASSLAQGTIGYTF. The CDR3 nucleotides read TGCGCCAGCAGCTTGGCCCAGGGGACCATTGGCTACACCTTC.

V usage is TRBV30 and J usage is TRBJ2-7, with 9 nucleotides matching TRBD1. Unmatched junction bases numbered 5, after V lost 1 base and J lost 7 bases. This CDR3 contains 13 residues. Germline CDR1 is GTSNPN and CDR2 is SVGIG (reference sequence). The CDR3 region is CAWSADRGREQYF. The DNA of the CDR3 is TGTGCCTGGAGTGCAGACAGGGGGAGAGAGCAGTACTTC.

This clone was detected only a few times. The chain employs TRBV4-2 and TRBJ2-3; D gene unclear. CDR3 length: 19 residues. The ends were cut back, 0 bases at V and 3 bases at J, with 22 bases in the middle. In germline, CDR1 is LGHNA, CDR2 YNFKEQ. CDR3 bases: TGTGCCAGCAGCCAAGATATAATAATGGACCCGTCGAGGACAGATACGCAGTATTTT. Protein: CASSQDIIMDPSRTDTQYF.

The chain employs TRBV2 and TRBJ2-1; TRBD2 aligns across 10 bases. Germline assignment: CDR1 SNHLY and CDR2 FYNNEI. CDR3 length equals 16 residues. V was pared by 2 bases and J by 6 bases, with 7 bases of the junction left unmatched. The CDR3 bases are TGTGCCAGCAGTGAATCCGGGCCTAGCGGGGGCAATGAGCAGTTCTTC. Protein sequence: CASSESGPSGGNEQFF.

The chain joins TRBV6-1 to TRBJ1-6; 8 positions agree with TRBD1. The V gene's germline CDR1 is MNHNS and CDR2 SASEGT. This CDR3 is built from 14 residues. Trimming at V came to 7 bases and at J to 14 bases, leaving 13 bases not matched to a gene. The CDR3 nucleotides are TGTGCCAGCAAACCGGGACAGGCGTCTTCTTCCCTCCACTTT. Translated: CASKPGQASSSLHF.

In this sample, this clone turned up once. The chain employs TRBV29-1 and TRBJ2-2, with 10 nucleotides matching TRBD1. V shed 2 bases and J 5 bases; nucleotides not matched to a gene: 2. CDR3 size: 14 residues. The germline V gene encodes CDR1 SQVTM and CDR2 ANQGSEA. The CDR3 DNA sequence: TGCAGCGTTGAACCGGGACAGGGGACCGGGGAGCTGTTTTTT. This sequence encodes CSVEPGQGTGELFF.

In this sample, this clone turned up once. The chain links TRBV5-5 to TRBJ1-2, with D perhaps TRBD1 (5 bases). Germline CDR1 is SGHKS and CDR2 is YYEKEE (reference sequence). This CDR3 region has 17 residues. V dropped 1 base and J dropped 2 bases, with 18 bases sitting between them. The CDR3 loop reads CASSLKDTGSTNYGYTF. DNA for the CDR3: TGTGCCAGCAGCTTGAAGGACACCGGAAGCACGAACTATGGCTACACCTTC.

The chain has TRBV5-1 and TRBJ1-6, with no clear D. The CDR3 is 15 residues long. CDR1 and CDR2 from the germline V gene are SGHRS and YFSETQ. V gave up 0 bases and J gave up 9 bases, with 13 bases separating them. The CDR3 bases are TGCGCCAGCAGCTTGGAAGGAAGTGGATTTTCACCCCTCCACTTT. It encodes CASSLEGSGFSPLHF.

The J gene is TRBJ1-1, the V gene TRBV6-5; possible D gene TRBD1, 6 bases. With 0 bases removed from V and 1 base from J, the gap between germline ends came to 9 bases. The CDR3 has 15 residues. Looked up from germline, CDR1 is MNHEY and CDR2 is SVGAGI. Here the CDR3 reads CASSYSPTGNTEAFF. Here the CDR3 DNA reads TGTGCCAGCAGTTACTCCCCGACAGGGAACACTGAAGCTTTCTTT.

The chain is built from TRBV6-5 and TRBJ1-5; D remains ambiguous. There are 12 residues in the CDR3. Germline V lookup: CDR1 MNHEY, CDR2 SVGAGI. The V end lost 8 bases, the J end lost 3 bases, and 8 bases lay between the germline ends. The DNA of the CDR3 is TGTGCCAGCTCCCAGGCCAATCAGCCCCAGCATTTT. Residues: CASSQANQPQHF.

The CDR3 spells CASSLDRANEKLFF. The CDR3 DNA is TGTGCCAGCAGCTTGGATCGGGCTAATGAAAAACTGTTTTTT. This chain uses TRBV5-4 with TRBJ1-4; D ambiguous. CDR1 and CDR2 from the germline V gene are SGHNT and YYREEE (reference sequence). Trimming pared 0 bases from V and 3 bases from J, leaving 6 bases between. CDR3 size: 14 residues.

The chain is built from TRBV5-4 and TRBJ2-2; TRBD2 might be the D (6 bases). The germline V gene has CDR1 SGHNT and CDR2 YYREEE (reference sequence). V lost 0 bases, J lost 6 bases, and 12 bases lay in between. The CDR3 sequence is 15 residues long. As DNA, the CDR3 is TGTGCCAGCAGCTTGGCGCATCGCGGGGCCGGGGAGCTGTTTTTT. Its translation: CASSLAHRGAGELFF.

The chain is built from TRBV11-1 and TRBJ1-1; D might be TRBD1 (6 bases). Germline V gene lookup returns CDR1 SGHAT and CDR2 FQDESV (reference sequence). The CDR3 length is 15 residues. V lost 5 bases and J 4 bases, leaving 17 bases between the germline ends. CDR3 in amino acids: CASSQALGGGTEAFF. The DNA for the CDR3 is TGTGCCAGCAGCCAGGCTTTAGGGGGAGGCACTGAAGCTTTCTTT.

The chain is built from TRBV5-1 and TRBJ1-1, with D unresolved. Trimming shortened V by 1 base and J by 2 bases, and 9 bases separated the two germline ends. Looked up from germline, CDR1 is SGHRS and CDR2 is YFSETQ. The CDR3 loop spans 14 amino acids. The CDR3, as DNA: TGCGCCAGCAGCTTGAACCTTGGAAACACTGAAGCTTTCTTT. Protein sequence: CASSLNLGNTEAFF. The whole variable domain, filled in from reference TRBV5-1 and TRBJ1-1, reads KAGVTQTPRYLIKTRGQQVTLSCSPISGHRSVSWYQQTPGQGLQFLFEYFSETQRNKGNFPGRFSGRQFSNSRSEMNVSTLELGDSALYLCASSLNLGNTEAFFGQGTRLTVV.

The rearrangement links TRBV7-8 to TRBJ2-6; D is undetermined. The V gene lost 0 bases and the J gene lost 4 bases, with 7 bases spanning the gap. Germline values: CDR1 SGHVS, CDR2 FQNEAQ. This CDR3 spans 15 amino acids. CDR3 amino acids: CASSLATGGANVLTF. In nucleotides, the CDR3 is TGTGCCAGCAGCTTAGCGACTGGAGGGGCCAACGTCCTGACTTTC.

The table lists this clone with a few counts. This chain links TRBV14 with TRBJ1-3; no clear D. The CDR3 runs to 14 residues. Trimming pared 0 bases from V and 3 bases from J, leaving 6 bases between. Germline CDR1 reads SGHDN; CDR2 reads FVKESK. The chain's CDR3 is CASSQDFFGNTIYF. CDR3 DNA sequence: TGTGCCAGCAGCCAAGACTTTTTTGGAAACACCATATATTTT.

The rearrangement links TRBV11-2 to TRBJ2-1; D gene ambiguous. V was trimmed by 5 bases and J by 6 bases, leaving 8 bases between them. Germline CDR1 and CDR2: SGHAT and FQNNGV. This CDR3 is 12 amino acids long. CDR3 DNA: TGTGCCAGCAGCCCCGTGCCCAATGAGCAGTTCTTC. The encoded protein is CASSPVPNEQFF.

The chain combines TRBV16 with TRBJ2-2, with D perhaps matching TRBD2 (5 bases). CDR1 is KGHSY and CDR2 is FQNENV in the germline V gene. The V end was cut by 3 bases, the J end by 6 bases, with 8 bases between. The CDR3 is 13 residues long. The CDR3 here is CASSQFGAGELFF. Here the CDR3 DNA reads TGTGCCAGCAGCCAGTTCGGGGCCGGGGAGCTGTTTTTT.

This chain uses TRBV5-1 with TRBJ2-1; 8 positions match TRBD2. The V gene end was trimmed by 7 bases and the J gene end by 1 base; junction bases not matched to a gene: 1. CDR3 length: 13 amino acids. CDR1 and CDR2 (germline): SGHRS, YFSETQ. The CDR3 region is CASPSGSYNEQFF. CDR3 coding DNA: TGCGCCAGCCCTAGCGGGTCCTACAATGAGCAGTTCTTC.

The chain couples TRBV2 to TRBJ2-7; either TRBD1 or TRBD2 may fit D (5 bases each). V lost 7 bases to trimming and J lost 3 bases, with 10 bases between them. CDR1 is SNHLY and CDR2 is FYNNEI in the germline V gene. This CDR3 is 12 amino acids long. The CDR3, as DNA: TGTGCCAGCACTTGGGACGGCTACGAGCAGTACTTC. It encodes CASTWDGYEQYF. The complete variable domain, with remaining parts taken from reference TRBV2 and TRBJ2-7, reads EPEVTQTPSHQVTQMGQEVILRCVPISNHLYFYWYRQILGQKVEFLVSFYNNEISEKSEIFDDQFSVERPDGSNFTLKIRSTKLEDSAMYFCASTWDGYEQYFGPGTRLTVT.

The V and J genes are TRBV19 and TRBJ1-6; D is perhaps TRBD1 (5 bases). Germline lookup yields CDR1 LNHDA and CDR2 SQIVND (reference sequence). V gave up 4 bases and J gave up 3 bases, with 10 bases separating them. This CDR3 has 15 amino acids. The CDR3 sequence: CASSKGELYNSPLHF. As DNA, the CDR3 is TGTGCCAGTAGTAAAGGGGAACTCTATAATTCACCCCTCCACTTT.

The chain couples TRBV4-3 to TRBJ2-4; TRBD2 is a possible D gene (5 bases). The V end was cut by 1 base, the J end by 5 bases, with 12 bases between. Germline lookup yields CDR1 LGHNA and CDR2 YSLEER. This CDR3 region has 15 residues. CDR3 sequence reads: CASSQGGTRENIQYF. The DNA for the CDR3 is TGCGCCAGCAGCCAAGGAGGCACGAGGGAAAACATTCAGTACTTC.

This chain joins TRBV6-1 and TRBJ2-1; 8 bases fit TRBD1. This CDR3 region has 13 residues. Germline CDR1 and CDR2: MNHNS and SASEGT. The ends lost 10 bases at V and 7 bases at J; junction bases unmatched: 9. The CDR3 spells CATQYDRGNEQFF. The CDR3 DNA reads as TGTGCCACCCAATACGACAGGGGTAATGAGCAGTTCTTC.

The chain links TRBV19 to TRBJ2-2, with a tentative D call TRBD2 (6 bases). V lost 3 bases, J lost 5 bases, and 7 bases lay in between. This CDR3 comprises 13 residues. Germline-derived CDR1 and CDR2 are LNHDA and SQIVND (reference sequence). This CDR3 is CASSIRGTGELFF. In DNA, the CDR3 is TGTGCCAGTAGTATTCGGGGGACCGGGGAGCTGTTTTTT.

This clone was observed a handful of times. DNA for the CDR3: TGTGCCAGTAGCCGACAGGGTAATTCACCCCTCCACTTT. This translates into CASSRQGNSPLHF. The J gene is TRBJ1-6, the V gene TRBV19; 7 bases map to TRBD1. CDR3 length: 13 residues. Per the germline V gene, CDR1 is LNHDA and CDR2 is SQIVND (reference sequence). With 6 bases clipped from V and 6 bases from J, the junction kept 2 bases outside the gene matches.

This clone was detected a few times. The rearrangement links TRBV18 to TRBJ2-1; 10 bases are shared with TRBD2. The CDR3 spans 15 residues. Germline assignment: CDR1 KGHSH and CDR2 LQKENI. J gave up 4 bases and V 3 bases, and 3 bases lay outside the gene matches. The CDR3 is CASSPGTSVYNEQFF. The CDR3 coding sequence is TGTGCCAGCTCACCCGGGACTAGCGTTTACAATGAGCAGTTCTTC.

The sample holds one count of this clone. The V and J genes are TRBV4-1 and TRBJ2-7; D is ambiguous. This CDR3 is built from 15 residues. V was clipped by 1 base and J by 4 bases, with 14 bases between them. Germline CDR1 and CDR2: MGHRA and YSYEKL. The CDR3 nucleotides are TGCGCCAGCAGCCAAGTCACCGGAGTAGGGTACGAGCAGTACTTC. Protein product: CASSQVTGVGYEQYF.

A few counts support this clone. The J gene is TRBJ2-7, the V gene TRBV4-1, with TRBD1 matching over 12 bases. The CDR3 has 16 amino acids. After removal of 1 base from V and 5 bases from J, the junction contained 6 bases not matched to a gene. CDR1 and CDR2 (germline): MGHRA, YSYEKL. CDR3 in DNA: TGCGCCAGCAGCCAAGTCCCGGGACAGGGGGCGCACGAGCAGTACTTC. Translating it yields CASSQVPGQGAHEQYF.